Presented here are 7 T cell receptor beta chains from one specimen sequenced in a study of long-term antiretroviral therapy in people with HIV. Version v3.0 of the immunoSEQ assay ran at survey level. Profiling relied on immunoSEQ multiplex PCR, and the TCRdb table lists in-frame clones only, not all of them. The sample has 25,000 to 35,000 clones; roughly 97% are singletons. The material was unsorted PBMCs, obtained 6.9 years after starting antiretroviral therapy. The receptors originated from a man aged 30 to 45 with HIV.

V gene TRBV19 combines with J gene TRBJ1-1, with 7 bases lining up with TRBD1. The CDR3 consists of 14 residues. CDR1 LNHDA and CDR2 SQIVND come from the germline V gene (reference sequence). Written as DNA, the CDR3 is TGTGCTACCACATCCCTCACAGGGGACACTGAAGCTTTCTTT. It is translated as CATTSLTGDTEAFF.

The V gene is TRBV7-9, the J gene TRBJ2-7; D uncertain. Germline V gene lookup returns CDR1 SEHNR and CDR2 FQNEAQ (reference sequence). Trimming stripped 5 bases from V and 0 bases from J, with 5 bases between. The length of the CDR3 is 12 residues. The CDR3 DNA is TGTGCCAGCAGCCAATCCTCCTACGAGCAGTACTTC. Its translation: CASSQSSYEQYF.

V is TRBV5-4 and J is TRBJ2-7; possible D gene TRBD2, 6 bases. The CDR3 covers 14 residues. CDR1 is SGHNT and CDR2 is YYREEE in the germline V gene (reference sequence). Trimming removed 6 bases from V and 0 bases from J, with 13 bases in between. CDR3 sequence: CASIRDGSSYEQYF. The CDR3, as DNA: TGTGCCAGCATCCGGGACGGGAGCTCCTACGAGCAGTACTTC.

The chain joins TRBV6-5 to TRBJ1-2; 7 nucleotides line up with TRBD1. CDR3 length equals 15 residues. The germline CDR1 and CDR2 sequences are MNHEY and SVGAGI. Trimming removed 2 bases from V and 3 bases from J; junction bases left unmatched: 6. For the CDR3, the DNA is TGTGCCAGCAGTTACCGCCGGGACAGCTACTATGGCTACACCTTC. This sequence encodes CASSYRRDSYYGYTF.

This rearrangement joins TRBV5-6 to TRBJ2-5, with 9 bases identical to TRBD2. The end of the DNA fits TRBJ2-7 better, so the J call may be wrong. The CDR3 extends over 15 amino acids. Germline V gives CDR1 SGHDT, CDR2 YYEEEE. CDR3 in DNA: TGTGCCAGCAGCTTAGAACAGCGGGAGGTTTCCGAGCAGTACTTC. Its translation: CASSLEQREVSEQYF.

The chain's CDR3 is CATSTSGTGIGGNTIYF. CDR3 nucleotide sequence: TGTGCCACCAGCACCTCAGGGACCGGCATAGGGGGAAACACCATATATTTT. The rearrangement joins TRBV15 to TRBJ1-3, with a tentative D call TRBD1 (5 bases). Trimming took 4 bases from V and 4 from J, leaving 20 bases between them. Germline V gene sequence: CDR1 LNHNV, CDR2 YYDKDF (reference sequence). This CDR3 region has 17 residues.

V and J are TRBV19 and TRBJ2-3; D tentatively fits TRBD1 or TRBD2 (6 bases each). Germline values: CDR1 LNHDA, CDR2 SQIVND (reference sequence). V lost 3 bases and J 5 bases, leaving 18 bases between the germline ends. The CDR3 is 16 residues long. The CDR3 bases are TGTGCCAGTAGTATGCTCGGGGGCAGGGGAAAAGATACGCAGTATTTT. Residues: CASSMLGGRGKDTQYF.